These T cell receptor beta chains were read from a single sample in a study of identical twins. One entry per CDR3 protein results from TCRdb running MiXCR on the 5' RACE reads. Of 1.5 million to 2 million distinct CDR3 sequences detected, about 32% appear once; the ten largest clones hold around 0.3%. The sequenced sample was cord blood. The origin of the receptors is a newborn girl in good health. Each CDR3 is given with its conserved first and last residue. D genes are given only for firm matches. Some rows mark clone size as missing; the rest say once, few, many or name a class of expanded clone.

NA | TRBJ2-1 | TRBV3-1 | few | TGTGCCAGCAGCCGATCGCTAGCGCCGCTTTACAATGAGCAGTTCTTC | CASSRSLAPLYNEQFF
NA | TRBJ2-7 | TRBV28 | few | TGTGCCAGCAGTTATCAGGGTCGCTTCTCCTACGAGCAGTACTTC | CASSYQGRFSYEQYF
TRBD2 | TRBJ2-4 | TRBV7-2 | NA | TGTGCCAGCACCCCGCAACTAGCGGCCAAAAACATTCAGTACTTC | CASTPQLAAKNIQYF
NA | TRBJ2-5 | TRBV10-3 | few | TGTGCCATCAGTGATGAGTCTTCAGGGGAGACCCAGTACTTC | CAISDESSGETQYF
NA | TRBJ1-6 | TRBV20-1 | few | TGCAGTGCTAGAGGACCCTCCTATTCACCCCTCCACTTT | CSARGPSYSPLHF
TRBD1 | TRBJ1-1 | TRBV20-1 | NA | TGCAGTGCTAGAAGGGGAGGGGGCAGGGTGCAAGCTTTCTTT | CSARRGGGRVQAFF
NA | TRBJ2-3 | TRBV24-1 | NA | TGTGCCACCAGTGACGGGACCTACACAGATATGCAGTATTTT | CATSDGTYTDMQYF
NA | TRBJ2-5 | TRBV11-2 | NA | TGTGCCAGCAGCTTAGGATCGGCTATTCAAGAGACCCAGTACTTC | CASSLGSAIQETQYF
NA | TRBJ1-6 | TRBV12-3/TRBV12-4 | NA | TGTGCCAGCAGGCACAGGGAGTTGGGTTCACCCCTCCACTTT | CASRHRELGSPLHF
NA | TRBJ2-1 | TRBV3-1 | once | TGTGCCAGCAGCCAAGACGAACGCTCCTACAATGAGCAGTTCTTC | CASSQDERSYNEQFF
NA | TRBJ2-1 | TRBV5-1 | NA | TGCGCCAGCAGATCCCCTCCAGCCTACAATGAGCAGTTCTTC | CASRSPPAYNEQFF
TRBD2 | TRBJ2-2 | TRBV12-3/TRBV12-4 | NA | TGTGCCAGCAGTACCCTCGGGAGGACCGGGGAGCTGTTTTTT | CASSTLGRTGELFF
NA | TRBJ2-5 | TRBV20-1 | NA | TGCAGTGCTAGAGAAGAGGGGACCCAGTACTTC | CSAREEGTQYF
TRBD1 | TRBJ1-6 | TRBV6-6 | many | TGTGCCAGCAGTTCCGGGACAGGGTATCGCTATAATTCACCCCTCCACTTT | CASSSGTGYRYNSPLHF
NA | TRBJ2-2 | TRBV12-3/TRBV12-4 | NA | TGTGCCAGCAGTTGGTCGGGGGCCGGCGGGGAGCTGTTTTTT | CASSWSGAGGELFF
NA | TRBJ1-2 | TRBV10-3 | few | TGTGCCATCAGGGGACGGCCCTATGGCTACACCTTC | CAIRGRPYGYTF
NA | TRBJ2-1 | TRBV29-1 | NA | TGCAGCGTTGATGAGCAGTTCTTC | CSVDEQFF
NA | TRBJ2-7 | TRBV5-1 | once | TGCGCCAGCAGCTTGGTACCCGGGGGGCACGATAGGGCCATATCCTACAATGAGCAGTACTTC | CASSLVPGGHDRAISYNEQYF
TRBD1 | TRBJ1-5 | TRBV12-3/TRBV12-4 | few | TGTGCCAGCAGTTCGGACAGGGTCAGCAATCAGCCCCAGCATTTT | CASSSDRVSNQPQHF
TRBD1 | TRBJ1-5 | TRBV6-1 | NA | TGTGCCAGCAGGAGACAGGGCGATAGCAATCAGCCCCAGCATTTT | CASRRQGDSNQPQHF
NA | TRBJ2-1 | TRBV6-5 | few | TGTGCCAGCAGCTTCAAACCCCTAGGGGCTGGAACGCAGTTCTTC | CASSFKPLGAGTQFF
NA | TRBJ2-7 | TRBV20-1 | many | TGCAGTGCTAGTAGTACGGGATCCATCCATTTACGCGAGCAGTACTTC | CSASSTGSIHLREQYF
NA | TRBJ2-3 | TRBV9 | few | TGTGCCAGCAGCGTAACCTCGAGGGCCGAGAATACGCAGTATTTT | CASSVTSRAENTQYF
NA | TRBJ2-3 | TRBV28 | NA | TGTGCCAGCAGTCCCCTAGACAGCACAGATGCGCAGTATTTT | CASSPLDSTDAQYF
TRBD2 | TRBJ2-5 | TRBV10-3 | NA | TGTGCCATCAGTGGACTAGCGGGGGCCCAAGAGACCCAGTACTTC | CAISGLAGAQETQYF
NA | TRBJ2-3 | TRBV6-2/TRBV6-3 | few | TGTGCCAGCAGTTACGGGGCCGGGAGCAGCACAGATACGCAGTATTTT | CASSYGAGSSTDTQYF
NA | TRBJ1-5 | TRBV2 | few | TGTGCCAGCGGCAGGACATCGGGTCAGCCCCAGCATTTT | CASGRTSGQPQHF